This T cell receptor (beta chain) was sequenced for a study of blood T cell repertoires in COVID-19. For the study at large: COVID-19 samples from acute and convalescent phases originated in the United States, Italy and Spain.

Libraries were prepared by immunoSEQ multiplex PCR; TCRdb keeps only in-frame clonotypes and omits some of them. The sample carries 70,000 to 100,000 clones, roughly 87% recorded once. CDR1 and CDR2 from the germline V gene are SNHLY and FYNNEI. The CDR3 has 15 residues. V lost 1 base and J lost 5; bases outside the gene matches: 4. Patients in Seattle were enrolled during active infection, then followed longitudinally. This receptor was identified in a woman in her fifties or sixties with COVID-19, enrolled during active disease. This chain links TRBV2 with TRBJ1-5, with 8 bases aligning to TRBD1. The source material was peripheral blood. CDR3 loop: CASSEGAGGYQPQHF. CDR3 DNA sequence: TGTGCCAGCAGTGAAGGAGCAGGGGGCTATCAGCCCCAGCATTTT. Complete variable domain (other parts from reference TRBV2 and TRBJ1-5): EPEVTQTPSHQVTQMGQEVILRCVPISNHLYFYWYRQILGQKVEFLVSFYNNEISEKSEIFDDQFSVERPDGSNFTLKIRSTKLEDSAMYFCASSEGAGGYQPQHFGDGTRLSIL.